The clone carrying this TCR beta chain was detected ten times or more. This CDR3 contains 14 residues. The germline V gene has CDR1 SGHVS and CDR2 FNYEAQ. With 5 bases clipped from V and 10 bases from J, the junction kept 7 bases outside the gene matches. The sample comes from a study of early T cells in non-severe SARS-CoV-2 infection. TCRdb reanalysed the 5' RACE reads using MiXCR and keeps one entry per CDR3 protein. The sample lists some 29,000 distinct CDR3 sequences, around 5% occurring once. The gene calls are TRBV7-6 and TRBJ1-6, with 8 bases lining up with TRBD1. The material sequenced was whole blood. The source is an adult who was a healthcare worker with PCR-confirmed SARS-CoV-2 infection or an uninfected control (not recorded which). CDR3 amino acids: CASSPGQGSSPLHF. The CDR3, as DNA: TGTGCCAGCAGCCCAGGACAGGGTAGCTCACCCCTCCACTTT.